Below are 11 T cell receptor beta chains sequenced from a single sample in a study of blood T cell repertoires in COVID-19. Clones were sequenced by immunoSEQ multiplex PCR, and TCRdb holds only the in-frame ones, with some missing. The sample contains some 250,000 clones, approximately 89% of which appear only once. Material: PBMCs or T cells enriched from blood (not recorded which). These receptor sequences come from a woman younger than 45 with acute COVID-19.

The rearrangement links TRBV7-9 to TRBJ2-3, with 12 bases lining up with TRBD2. The V gene end was trimmed by 4 bases and the J gene end by 3 bases; junction bases not matched to a gene: 5. Germline V gene data show CDR1 as SEHNR and CDR2 as FQNEAQ (reference sequence). The length of the CDR3 is 16 residues. The CDR3 sequence is CASSYPSGGETDTQYF. In nucleotides, the CDR3 is TGTGCCAGCAGCTACCCTAGCGGGGGGGAGACAGATACGCAGTATTTT.

V and J are TRBV3-1 (or the pseudogene TRBV3-2) and TRBJ1-1; no clear D gene. V gave up 3 bases and J gave up 9 bases, with 23 bases separating them. The CDR3 runs 16 residues. Germline V gives CDR1 LGHDT, CDR2 YNNKEL (reference sequence). This CDR3 is CASSHSTAASGRKAFF. The DNA for the CDR3 is TGTGCCAGCAGCCACAGTACCGCCGCCTCGGGGAGGAAAGCTTTCTTT.

This clone was seen a few times. The rearrangement uses TRBV28 and TRBJ1-1; 8 bases map to TRBD1. Germline CDR1 reads MDHEN; CDR2 reads SYDVKM. The CDR3 extends over 11 amino acids. The V segment lost 10 bases and the J segment 8 bases; nucleotides outside the gene matches: 6. In nucleotides, the CDR3 is TGTGCCACCGGACAGGGCGAGGAAGCTTTCTTT. It specifies CATGQGEEAFF.

The chain is built from TRBV30 and TRBJ1-2; D not resolved. Germline V gene lookup returns CDR1 GTSNPN and CDR2 SVGIG (reference sequence). Trimming stripped 5 bases from V and 1 base from J, with 20 bases between. The CDR3 covers 16 residues. In DNA, the CDR3 is TGTGCCTGGGGTAAACTAGCGGGCACATATAACTATGGCTACACCTTC. Amino acids: CAWGKLAGTYNYGYTF.

The rearrangement joins TRBV5-1 to TRBJ1-6; D is unresolved. Between the trimmed V and J ends, which lost 1 base and 0 bases, there was a span of 8 bases. The CDR3 loop spans 16 amino acids. The V gene's germline CDR1 is SGHRS and CDR2 YFSETQ. The chain's CDR3 is CASSLLSSSYNSPLHF. CDR3 DNA sequence: TGCGCCAGCAGCTTGCTGTCGAGCTCCTATAATTCACCCCTCCACTTT.

The V gene is TRBV5-4, the J gene TRBJ1-4; 9 bases map to TRBD1. CDR1 SGHNT and CDR2 YYREEE come from the germline V gene (reference sequence). This CDR3 contains 17 residues. With 4 bases clipped from V and 4 bases from J, the junction kept 11 bases outside the gene matches. Here the CDR3 DNA reads TGTGCCAGCAGCCCACCCAGGGACAGGGCGGGTAATGAAAAACTGTTTTTT. As protein: CASSPPRDRAGNEKLFF. The whole variable domain, remainder taken from reference TRBV5-4 and TRBJ1-4, is ETGVTQSPTHLIKTRGQQVTLRCSSQSGHNTVSWYQQALGQGPQFIFQYYREEENGRGNFPPRFSGLQFPNYSSELNVNALELDDSALYLCASSPPRDRAGNEKLFFGSGTQLSVL.

This chain uses TRBV11-1 with TRBJ2-3, with TRBD2 identical over 8 bases. The CDR3 runs 16 residues. The V and J ends lost 3 bases and 3 bases, in that order; junction bases with no gene match: 8. Looked up from germline, CDR1 is SGHAT and CDR2 is FQDESV (reference sequence). CDR3 loop: CASSLLAGGLTDTQYF. As DNA, the CDR3 is TGTGCCAGCAGCTTGCTGGCGGGGGGCCTGACAGATACGCAGTATTTT.

The V call is TRBV6-2 or TRBV6-3, the J call TRBJ2-2, with 7 positions matching TRBD1. With V trimmed by 2 bases and J by 2 bases, 5 bases remained unmatched. The CDR3 runs 16 residues. Germline CDR1 and CDR2: MNHEY and SVGEGT. Here the CDR3 reads CASSYPGQINTGELFF. The CDR3 bases are TGTGCCAGCAGTTACCCGGGACAGATAAACACCGGGGAGCTGTTTTTT.

The chain has TRBV2 and TRBJ2-7; 7 bases are shared with TRBD1. With V trimmed by 6 bases and J by 2 bases, 7 bases remained unmatched. Per germline, CDR1 SNHLY and CDR2 FYNNEI. The CDR3 runs 14 residues. CDR3: CASRGHRGTYEQYF. The CDR3 nucleotides read TGTGCCAGCAGGGGCCACAGGGGAACCTACGAGCAGTACTTC.

The chain employs TRBV7-9 and TRBJ2-1; 10 bases fit TRBD2. V was clipped by 5 bases and J by 2 bases; unmatched bases: 12. The CDR3 loop spans 18 amino acids. Germline loops: CDR1 SEHNR, CDR2 FQNEAQ (reference sequence). CDR3 coding DNA: TGTGCCAGCAGCCCATTAGCGGGGGGCCTCTCCCCCTACAATGAGCAGTTCTTC. Its translation is CASSPLAGGLSPYNEQFF.

The chain employs TRBV27 and TRBJ1-5; TRBD1 is a possible D gene (5 bases). The CDR3 spans 14 residues. V was pared by 7 bases and J by 7 bases, with 17 bases between. CDR1 is MNHEY and CDR2 is SMNVEV in the germline V gene (reference sequence). CDR3 sequence reads: CASTRQPGTQPQHF. CDR3 bases: TGTGCCAGCACCCGACAGCCGGGTACCCAGCCCCAGCATTTT.